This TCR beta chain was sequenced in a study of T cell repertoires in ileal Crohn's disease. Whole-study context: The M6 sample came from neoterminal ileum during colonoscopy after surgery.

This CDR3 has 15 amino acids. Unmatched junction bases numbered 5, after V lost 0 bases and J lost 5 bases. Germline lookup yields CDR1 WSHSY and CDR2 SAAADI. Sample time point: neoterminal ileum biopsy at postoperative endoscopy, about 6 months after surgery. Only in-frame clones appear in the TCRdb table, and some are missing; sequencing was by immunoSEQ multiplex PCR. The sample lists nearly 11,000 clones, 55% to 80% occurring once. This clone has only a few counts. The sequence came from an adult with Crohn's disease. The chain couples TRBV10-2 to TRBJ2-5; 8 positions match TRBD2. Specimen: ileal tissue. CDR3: CASSESGTRRETQYF. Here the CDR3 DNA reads TGCGCCAGCAGTGAGTCGGGGACTAGGCGGGAGACCCAGTACTTC.